The sequence of this T cell receptor beta chain was determined in a study of cytomegalovirus exposure and HLA in healthy donors. Study-level findings and limits: Accurate HLA-A and HLA-B prediction from TCR beta sequences was reported for most subjects.

It was with 60 Vbeta and 13 Jbeta primers that the PCR ran. TCRdb's copy holds only in-frame clones and misses some; the assay was immunoSEQ multiplex PCR. Here the sample spans 95,000 to 100,000 clones, around 77% being singletons. About this clone: What it binds is unknown.

CDR3 length: 14 amino acids. Germline loops: CDR1 MNHEY, CDR2 SVGAGI. Trimming cost V 10 bases and J 3 bases; bases outside gene matches: 8. The sequencing sample was made of PBMCs. The clonotype originates from a man aged 35-49 years in good health and CMV-seronegative. The rearrangement uses TRBV6-5 and TRBJ1-5; 8 bases agree with TRBD1. The CDR3 bases are TGTGCCACCAGGGGGCCGGTGTCCAATCAGCCCCAGCATTTT. Amino acids: CATRGPVSNQPQHF.